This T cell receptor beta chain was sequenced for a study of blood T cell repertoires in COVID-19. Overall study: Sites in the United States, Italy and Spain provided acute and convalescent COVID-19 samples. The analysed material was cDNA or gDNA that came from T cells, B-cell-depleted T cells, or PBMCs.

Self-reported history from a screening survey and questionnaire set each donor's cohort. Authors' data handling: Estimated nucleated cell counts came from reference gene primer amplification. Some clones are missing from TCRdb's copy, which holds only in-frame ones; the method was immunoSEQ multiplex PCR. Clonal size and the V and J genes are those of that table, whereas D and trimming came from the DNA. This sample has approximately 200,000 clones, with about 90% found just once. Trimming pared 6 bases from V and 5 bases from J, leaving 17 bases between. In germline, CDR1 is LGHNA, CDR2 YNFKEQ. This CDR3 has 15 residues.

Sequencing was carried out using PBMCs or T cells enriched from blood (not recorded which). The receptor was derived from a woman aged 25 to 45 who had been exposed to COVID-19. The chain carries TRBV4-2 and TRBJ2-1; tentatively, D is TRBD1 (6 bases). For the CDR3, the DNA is TGTGCCAGCAGGGGGACCGGCGGACAGAACAATGAGCAGTTCTTC. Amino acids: CASRGTGGQNNEQFF.